This T cell receptor beta chain emerged from a study of cytomegalovirus exposure and HLA in healthy donors. Vbeta (60) and Jbeta (13) primers were used in the PCR. Sequenced by immunoSEQ multiplex PCR; TCRdb stores in-frame clones only, minus some. The table includes about 93,000 clones, 82% detected once. Material: PBMCs. The clonotype originates from a man over 45 in good health and CMV-seronegative.

The CDR3: CASSRTPGNQQQYF. CDR3 bases: TGTGCCAGCAGTAGAACCCCGGGGAACCAACAGCAGTACTTC. The V gene is TRBV6-5, the J gene TRBJ2-7, with D possibly matching TRBD2 (5 bases). V was shortened by 5 bases and J by 8 bases, with 19 bases between the two germline ends. The CDR3 has 14 residues. Germline V CDR1 and CDR2: MNHEY, SVGAGI.